This note documents a single TCR beta chain sequence. The sample belongs to a study of blood T cell repertoires in COVID-19. Study-level background: Whether acute or convalescent, the COVID-19 samples came from the United States, Italy and Spain.

Germline-derived CDR1 and CDR2 are DFQATT and SNEGSKA (reference sequence). The length of the CDR3 is 13 residues. The germline V and J ends were trimmed by 3 bases and 2 bases, with 9 bases remaining between them. In the study's own analysis: Quantification of nucleated cells was approximated via reference gene primer amplification. Sequencing used immunoSEQ multiplex PCR; TCRdb keeps in-frame clones, though not all of them. V and J calls and clone size are those listed in that table; D and trimming were worked out from the DNA. The sample consists of more than 200,000 clones, approximately 86% of them appearing once.

The sample comprised peripheral blood. The genes are TRBV20-1 and TRBJ2-3; D call uncertain. The TCR originated in a man aged 25 to 45 with active or convalescent COVID-19. The DNA of the CDR3 is TGCAGTGCTAGTTATACTCACACAGATACGCAGTATTTT. Residues: CSASYTHTDTQYF.